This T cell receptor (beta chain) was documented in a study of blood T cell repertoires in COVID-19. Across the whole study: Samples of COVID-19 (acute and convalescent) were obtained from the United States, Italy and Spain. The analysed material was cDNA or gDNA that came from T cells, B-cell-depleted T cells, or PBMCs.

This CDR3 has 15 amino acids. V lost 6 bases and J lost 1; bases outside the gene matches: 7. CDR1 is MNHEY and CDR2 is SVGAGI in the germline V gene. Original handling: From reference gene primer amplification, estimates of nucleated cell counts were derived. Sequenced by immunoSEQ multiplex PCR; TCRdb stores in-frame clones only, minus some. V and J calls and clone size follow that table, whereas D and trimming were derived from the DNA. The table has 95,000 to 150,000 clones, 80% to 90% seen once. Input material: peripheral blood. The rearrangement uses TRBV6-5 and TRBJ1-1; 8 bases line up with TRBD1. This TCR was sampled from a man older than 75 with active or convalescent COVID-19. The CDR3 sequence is CASRGRDRWNTEAFF. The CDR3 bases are TGTGCCAGCAGGGGGAGGGACAGGTGGAACACTGAAGCTTTCTTT.